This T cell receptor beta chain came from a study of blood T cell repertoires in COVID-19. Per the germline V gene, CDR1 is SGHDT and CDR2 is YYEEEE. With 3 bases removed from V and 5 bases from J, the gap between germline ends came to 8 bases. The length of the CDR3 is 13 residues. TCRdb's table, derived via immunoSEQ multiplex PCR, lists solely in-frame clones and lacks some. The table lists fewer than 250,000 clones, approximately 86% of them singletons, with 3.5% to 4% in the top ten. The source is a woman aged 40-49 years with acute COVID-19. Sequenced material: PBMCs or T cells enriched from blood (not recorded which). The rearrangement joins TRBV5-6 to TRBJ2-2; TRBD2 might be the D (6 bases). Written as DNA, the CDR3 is TGTGCCAGCAGCTGGGCGGGAACCGGGGAGCTGTTTTTT. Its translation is CASSWAGTGELFF.